This T cell receptor (beta chain) was sequenced during a study of OX40 agonist ivuxolimab in advanced cancers. Notes on the research overall: Ivuxolimab, which targeted the costimulatory receptor OX40 (CD134), was an agonistic, fully human IgG2 monoclonal antibody. Intravenous ivuxolimab was administered to patients every 2 weeks at six dose levels: 0.01, 0.1, 0.3, 1.5, 3 and 10 mg/kg. Of the approximately 54 patients in dose escalation, about 20 had hepatocellular carcinoma, about 15 had melanoma, 9 had renal cell carcinoma and 9 had head and neck cancer. In the dose-escalation cohort, roughly four fifths of patients were male, and the mean age was approximately 60 years, with a range of roughly 20 to 79. Prior anti-PD-1, anti-PD-L1 or anti-CTLA-4 therapy was permitted, and checkpoint inhibitors had been received by 30% to 40% of dose-escalation patients. Three dose-escalation patients achieved partial responses, one with hepatocellular carcinoma and two with cutaneous melanoma. The purpose of peripheral TCRbeta sequencing was to test whether ivuxolimab changed TCR sequence diversity and led to clonal T-cell expansion. The monotherapy dose-escalation portion (N of about 47 patients) of the phase I ivuxolimab trial is reported in the paper.

About this clone itself: Its antigen remains undetermined. Base qualities are not recorded, but no much larger clone differs from it by a single base.

V trim: 2 bases; J trim: 4 bases; unmatched bases: 5. The CDR3 has 15 amino acids, counting the end cysteine and phenylalanine. The entry retains the CDR3 DNA only, 45 bases that are in frame from base 1. Looking up the germline V gene yields CDR1 SGHRS and CDR2 YFSETQ. Here is what the overall study found, with its caveats: The antigen specificity of the clonally expanded peripheral T cells was not determined. At doses from 0.1 to 3.0 mg/kg, clonal expansion was seen in both CD4+ and CD8+ blood T cells between baseline and week 6. Low levels of normalized T-cell clonal expansion were also seen in some patients who did not respond. After ivuxolimab, CD8+ T cells had more expanded clones than CD4+ T cells on average. In the 0.1-3.0 mg/kg groups, partial responders had among the lowest normalized peripheral clonal expansion, particularly in CD8+ T cells.

The trial excluded patients who had a history of autoimmune disease or were on systemic immunosuppression. Peripheral blood for TCR sequencing was collected from all dose cohorts at baseline, on cycle 4 day 1, and on cycle 7 day 1. Samples came from an open-label, multicenter, first-in-human phase I dose-escalation trial of ivuxolimab. The trial enrolled adults with locally advanced or metastatic head and neck squamous cell, hepatocellular, melanoma or renal cell carcinoma. Before TCR sequencing, CD4+ T cells and CD8+ T cells from peripheral blood were sorted into separate populations. Genomic DNA was extracted from sorted cells for sequencing of the TCRbeta CDR3 region. The immunoSEQ Assay was used to sequence the TCRbeta CDR3 regions. TCRdb obtained this table from immuneACCESS and retained in-frame rearrangements with V and J assigned. These tables miss some clones; where compared with another copy, unresolved V genes account for less than half of the shortfall, and the remainder is unexplained. This sample holds 50,000 to 75,000 clones; 85% to 90% were observed only once. The ten largest account for 0.95% to 1.5% of the sample.

Rearrangement joined TRBV5-1 to TRBJ2-7, with 11 bases matching TRBD1. The TCR originated in an adult with an advanced solid tumor such as melanoma, head and neck, liver or kidney cancer. The source was CD4+ or CD8+ T cells sorted from blood, collected in a trial of the OX40 agonist ivuxolimab. The CDR3: CASSFLGQGAYEQYF. At the DNA level, the sequence is TGCGCCAGCAGCTTCCTAGGACAGGGGGCTTACGAGCAGTACTTC.